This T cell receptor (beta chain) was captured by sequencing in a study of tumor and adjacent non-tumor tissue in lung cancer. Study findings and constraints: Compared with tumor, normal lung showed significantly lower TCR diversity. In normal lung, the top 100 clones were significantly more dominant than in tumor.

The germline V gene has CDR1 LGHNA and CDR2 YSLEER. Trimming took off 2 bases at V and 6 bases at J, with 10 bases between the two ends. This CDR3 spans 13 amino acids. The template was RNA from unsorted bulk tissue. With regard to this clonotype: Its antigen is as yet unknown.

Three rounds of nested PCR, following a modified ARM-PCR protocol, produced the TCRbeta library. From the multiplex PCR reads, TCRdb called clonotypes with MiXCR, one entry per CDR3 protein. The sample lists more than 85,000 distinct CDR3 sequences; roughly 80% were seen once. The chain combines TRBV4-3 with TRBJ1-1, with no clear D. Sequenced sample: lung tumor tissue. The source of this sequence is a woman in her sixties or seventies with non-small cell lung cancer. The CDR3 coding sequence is TGCGCCAGCAGCCAACGTAGGAGCGCTGAAGCTTTCTTT. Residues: CASSQRRSAEAFF.